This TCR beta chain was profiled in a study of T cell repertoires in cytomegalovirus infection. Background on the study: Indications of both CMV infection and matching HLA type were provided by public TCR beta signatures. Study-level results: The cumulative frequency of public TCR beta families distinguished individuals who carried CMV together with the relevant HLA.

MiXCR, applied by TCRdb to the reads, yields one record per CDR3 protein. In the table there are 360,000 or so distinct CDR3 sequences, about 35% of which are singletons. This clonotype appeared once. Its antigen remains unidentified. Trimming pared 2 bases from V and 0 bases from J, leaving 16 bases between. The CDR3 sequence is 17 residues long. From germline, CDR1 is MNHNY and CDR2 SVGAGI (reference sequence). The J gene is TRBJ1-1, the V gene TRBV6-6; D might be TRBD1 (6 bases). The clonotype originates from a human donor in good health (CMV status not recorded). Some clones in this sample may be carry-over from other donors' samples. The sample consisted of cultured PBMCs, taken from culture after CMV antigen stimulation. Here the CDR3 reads CASSYGTRGGMNTEAFF. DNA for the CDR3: TGTGCCAGCAGTTACGGGACAAGGGGGGGAATGAACACTGAAGCTTTCTTT.